The subject of this entry is one T cell receptor beta chain. Its antigen is undetermined. This sample was taken from a study of PD-L1 blockade in urothelial cancer. Documented time point: pretreatment peripheral blood. The CDR3 has 13 residues. The V gene lost 6 bases and the J gene lost 7 bases, with 13 bases spanning the gap. Germline V gene data show CDR1 as MNHEY and CDR2 as SVGAGI. TCRdb's table, derived via immunoSEQ multiplex PCR, lists solely in-frame clones and lacks some. This sample carries some 80,000 clones, around four fifths of them seen once, and the ten largest clones take about 6.2%. Study results and caveats: Tumor-associated TCR clones expanded more in blood at 3 weeks in patients with durable benefit.

The specimen was PBMCs, collected around atezolizumab (anti-PD-L1) treatment. The receptor was derived from a man aged 40-49 years with urothelial cancer. V and J are TRBV6-5 and TRBJ2-1; D uncertain. CDR3 amino acids: CASRRGASNEQFF. The CDR3 region has the DNA TGTGCCAGCAGACGCGGTGCTAGTAATGAGCAGTTCTTC.